This T cell receptor beta chain derives from a study of T cells in localized non-small cell lung cancer. V was shortened by 3 bases and J by 7 bases, with 15 bases between the two germline ends. The germline V gene encodes CDR1 LNHDA and CDR2 SQIVND (reference sequence). This CDR3 spans 14 amino acids. Assay: immunoSEQ multiplex PCR; the TCRdb copy retains only in-frame clones and omits some. Among 53,000 or so clones listed, roughly 92% were seen once. The sequence came from a man aged 35 to 70 with stage I lung adenocarcinoma. Here the sequenced sample was peripheral blood, taken before any cancer treatment. V gene TRBV19 combines with J gene TRBJ1-1; D gene unclear. The CDR3 bases are TGTGCCAGTAGTATTCTTCCCGAGACTGTTGAAGCTTTCTTT. It yields the protein CASSILPETVEAFF.